This is a list of T cell receptor beta chains from one sample in a study of T cell responses to AZD1222 COVID-19 vaccine. Using immunoSEQ multiplex PCR, the repertoire was profiled, and TCRdb retains in-frame clones only, with some absent. The sample contains roughly 130,000 clones, 87% of which appear only once. This sample comprised peripheral blood, obtained on day 0 of AZD1222 vaccination. These receptors all come from an adult in good health. CDR3s include the opening cysteine and the closing phenylalanine or tryptophan. A D gene is named only where the DNA matches it firmly. Clone sizes are given selectively: once, few, many, or a class where the clone is expanded.

J: TRBJ2-1
size: .
D: .
V: TRBV7-2
CDR3: CASSLRGRRNEQFF
DNA: TGTGCCAGCAGCTTAAGGGGACGGAGAAATGAGCAGTTCTTC

J: TRBJ1-1
size: .
D: .
V: TRBV19
CDR3: CASSIGAQGRSTEAFF
DNA: TGTGCCAGTAGTATAGGAGCTCAGGGCCGGAGCACTGAAGCTTTCTTT

J: TRBJ2-7
size: .
D: .
V: TRBV11-2
CDR3: CASSLGSGYEQYF
DNA: TGTGCCAGCAGCTTAGGATCGGGGTACGAGCAGTACTTC

J: TRBJ1-4
size: .
D: .
V: TRBV5-1
CDR3: CASSLDPYQREKLFF
DNA: TGCGCCAGCAGCTTGGATCCTTACCAGAGAGAAAAACTGTTTTTT

J: TRBJ2-3
size: .
D: TRBD2
V: TRBV19
CDR3: CASSIDSKAGVTDTQYF
DNA: TGTGCCAGTAGTATAGATAGCAAAGCGGGGGTAACAGATACGCAGTATTTT

J: TRBJ1-2
size: once
D: TRBD1
V: TRBV18
CDR3: CASSPTGDGYTF
DNA: TGTGCCAGCTCACCGACAGGGGATGGCTACACCTTC

J: TRBJ2-7
size: .
D: TRBD2
V: TRBV6-5
CDR3: CASSYSAGGSYEQYF
DNA: TGTGCCAGCAGTTACTCAGCGGGGGGATCCTACGAGCAGTACTTC

J: TRBJ1-3
size: .
D: .
V: TRBV20-1
CDR3: CSASIGSAGNTIYF
DNA: TGCAGTGCTAGTATTGGCAGTGCAGGAAACACCATATATTTT

J: TRBJ1-3
size: few
D: TRBD1
V: TRBV3-1/TRBV3-2
CDR3: CASSLTGGSGNTIYF
DNA: TGTGCCAGCAGCCTCACAGGGGGCTCTGGAAACACCATATATTTT

J: TRBJ1-6
size: .
D: TRBD1
V: TRBV5-1
CDR3: CASRSDRAPNSPLHF
DNA: TGCGCCAGCAGGTCGGACAGGGCTCCAAATTCACCCCTCCACTTT

J: TRBJ2-1
size: .
D: TRBD2
V: TRBV29-1
CDR3: CSGGTGLAWNEQFF
DNA: TGCAGCGGGGGAACGGGACTAGCTTGGAATGAGCAGTTCTTC

J: TRBJ1-2
size: .
D: TRBD1
V: TRBV5-6
CDR3: CASSFQGALGGYTF
DNA: TGTGCCAGCAGCTTTCAGGGGGCATTGGGTGGCTACACCTTC

J: TRBJ2-3
size: .
D: .
V: TRBV15
CDR3: CATSRDRATDTQYF
DNA: TGTGCCACCAGCAGAGACAGGGCCACAGATACGCAGTATTTT

J: TRBJ1-3
size: .
D: .
V: TRBV27
CDR3: CASSRSFDRISGNTIYF
DNA: TGTGCCAGCAGCCGCTCCTTCGACAGGATCTCTGGAAACACCATATATTTT

J: TRBJ1-5
size: .
D: .
V: TRBV7-2
CDR3: CASSLQANQPQHF
DNA: TGTGCCAGCAGCTTGCAAGCTAATCAGCCCCAGCATTTT

J: TRBJ2-3
size: .
D: TRBD1
V: TRBV7-2
CDR3: CASSLIDRVPDTQYF
DNA: TGTGCCAGCAGCTTAATTGACAGGGTCCCAGATACGCAGTATTTT

J: TRBJ1-5
size: .
D: .
V: TRBV29-1
CDR3: CSVVDTSNQPQHF
DNA: TGCAGCGTTGTGGACACCAGCAATCAGCCCCAGCATTTT